Here is one T cell receptor (beta chain) with its context. Trimming took off 8 bases at V and 7 bases at J, with 8 bases between the two ends. The V gene's germline CDR1 is MNHEY and CDR2 SVGAGI. The CDR3 runs to 11 residues. These data originate in a study of T-cell reconstitution after alpha-beta-depleted transplantation in children. Unique molecular identifiers tagged the TCRbeta library. TCRdb re-analysed the PCR reads in MiXCR, keeping a single row per CDR3 protein. The sample records about a million distinct CDR3 sequences, roughly 29% being singletons. This chain joins TRBV6-5 and TRBJ2-2; D is unclear. The sequence derives from a boy younger than two who had a stem cell transplant for SCID, so the T cells may come from the graft donor. Sequencing was performed on PBMCs, mostly from graft donor cells, taken 360 days after TCRalphabeta/CD19-depleted stem cell transplant. The CDR3, as DNA: TGTGCCAGCGAGCATATCGGGGAGCTGTTTTTT. Amino acid sequence: CASEHIGELFF.